This TCR beta chain was found in a study of human T cells and chemical hapten exposure. The time point is: pre-sensitization, week 0. The treatment: therapeutic diphenylcyclopropenone sensitization with weekly scalp DPC. Each cDNA molecule in the library carried unique molecular identifiers. Per the study methods: The median was roughly 91,000 TCRs per sample, ranging roughly 20,000 to 750,000. TCRdb re-called the RACE reads with MiXCR, one entry per CDR3 protein. The V and J calls follow TCRdb's processing rather than the paper's. This repertoire shows about 250,000 distinct CDR3 sequences, around 7.3% found once; its top ten account for around 1.2%. This clonotype was counted between two and nine times. Looked up from germline, CDR1 is LGHNA and CDR2 is YNFKEQ. The CDR3 has 14 residues. The V end was cut by 1 base, the J end by 5 bases, with 9 bases between.

The source was whole blood, collected in connection with sensitization to the hapten diphenylcyclopropenone (DPC). This TCR was recovered from a man in his late teens or twenties with alopecia areata. Some clones in this sample may be carry-over from other donors' samples. This chain links TRBV4-2 with TRBJ2-1; maybe TRBD1 (6 bases). The CDR3 is CASSQVGAHNEQFF. CDR3 sequence (DNA): TGTGCCAGCAGCCAAGTGGGGGCCCACAATGAGCAGTTCTTC.